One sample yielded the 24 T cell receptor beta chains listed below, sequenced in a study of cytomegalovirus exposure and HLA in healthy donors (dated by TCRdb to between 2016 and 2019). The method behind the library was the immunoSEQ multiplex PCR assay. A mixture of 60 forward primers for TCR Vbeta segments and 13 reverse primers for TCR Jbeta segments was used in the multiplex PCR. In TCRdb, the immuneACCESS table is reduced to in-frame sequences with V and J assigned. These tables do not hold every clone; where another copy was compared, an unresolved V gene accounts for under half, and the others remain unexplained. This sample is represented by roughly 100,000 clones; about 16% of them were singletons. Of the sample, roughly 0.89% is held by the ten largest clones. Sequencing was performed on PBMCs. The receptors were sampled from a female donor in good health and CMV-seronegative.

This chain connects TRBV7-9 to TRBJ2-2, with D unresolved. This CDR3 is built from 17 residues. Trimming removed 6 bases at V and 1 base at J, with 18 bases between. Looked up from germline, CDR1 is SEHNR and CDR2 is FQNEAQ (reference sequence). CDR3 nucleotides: TGTGCCAGCAGAAAAGCCGGGTTAAAGGAGAACACCGGGGAGCTGTTTTTT. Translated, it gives CASRKAGLKENTGELFF. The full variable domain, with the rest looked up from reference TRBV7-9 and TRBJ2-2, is DTGVSQNPRHKITKRGQNVTFRCDPISEHNRLYWYRQTLGQGPEFLTYFQNEAQLEKSRLLSDRFSAERPKGSFSTLEIQRTEQGDSAMYLCASRKAGLKENTGELFFGEGSRLTVL.

The CDR3 DNA reads as TGTGCCAGCAGCGTGGGAGCTAGCGGCTACAATGAGCAGTTCTTC. The encoded protein is CASSVGASGYNEQFF. The rearrangement uses TRBV9 and TRBJ2-1; TRBD2 matches 7 bases. J lost 3 bases, V lost 2 bases, and 5 bases had no gene match. The CDR3 contains 15 residues. Germline CDR1 is SGDLS and CDR2 is YYNGEE.

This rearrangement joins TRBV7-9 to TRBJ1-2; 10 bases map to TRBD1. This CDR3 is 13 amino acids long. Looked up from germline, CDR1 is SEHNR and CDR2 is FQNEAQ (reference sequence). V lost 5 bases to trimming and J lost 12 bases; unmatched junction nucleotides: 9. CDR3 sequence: CASSPTGGTGDTF. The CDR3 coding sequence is TGTGCCAGCAGCCCGACAGGGGGCACCGGGGACACCTTC.

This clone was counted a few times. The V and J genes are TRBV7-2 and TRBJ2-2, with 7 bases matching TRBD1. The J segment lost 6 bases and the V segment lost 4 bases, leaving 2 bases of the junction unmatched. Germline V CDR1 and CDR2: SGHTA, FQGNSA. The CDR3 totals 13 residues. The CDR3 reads CASSSQGSGELFF. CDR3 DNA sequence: TGTGCCAGCAGCTCACAGGGGTCCGGGGAGCTGTTTTTT.

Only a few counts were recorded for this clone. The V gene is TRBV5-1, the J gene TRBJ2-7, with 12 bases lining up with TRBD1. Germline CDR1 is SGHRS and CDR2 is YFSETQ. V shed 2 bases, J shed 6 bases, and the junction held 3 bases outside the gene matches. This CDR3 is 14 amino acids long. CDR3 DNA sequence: TGCGCCAGCAGCTTAGGGACAGGGGGCGGCGAGCAGTACTTC. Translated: CASSLGTGGGEQYF.

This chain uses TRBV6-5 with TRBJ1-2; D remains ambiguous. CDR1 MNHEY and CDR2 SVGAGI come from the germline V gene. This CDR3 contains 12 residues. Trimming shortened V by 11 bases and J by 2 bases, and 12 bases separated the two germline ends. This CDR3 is CASLAPNYGYTF. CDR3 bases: TGTGCCTCTTTGGCCCCGAACTATGGCTACACCTTC.

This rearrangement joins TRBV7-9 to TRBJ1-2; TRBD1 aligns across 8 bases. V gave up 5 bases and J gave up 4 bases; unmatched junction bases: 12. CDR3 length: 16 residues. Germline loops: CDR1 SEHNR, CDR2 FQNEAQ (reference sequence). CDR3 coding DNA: TGTGCCAGCAGCCATCACTCGGACAGGGCCCTCTATGGCTACACCTTC. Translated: CASSHHSDRALYGYTF.

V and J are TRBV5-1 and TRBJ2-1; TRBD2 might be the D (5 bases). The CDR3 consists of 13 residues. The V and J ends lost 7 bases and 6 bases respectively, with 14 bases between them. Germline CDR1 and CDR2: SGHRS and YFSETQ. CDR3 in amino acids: CASGPEVSNEQFF. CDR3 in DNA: TGCGCCAGCGGGCCGGAGGTTAGCAATGAGCAGTTCTTC.

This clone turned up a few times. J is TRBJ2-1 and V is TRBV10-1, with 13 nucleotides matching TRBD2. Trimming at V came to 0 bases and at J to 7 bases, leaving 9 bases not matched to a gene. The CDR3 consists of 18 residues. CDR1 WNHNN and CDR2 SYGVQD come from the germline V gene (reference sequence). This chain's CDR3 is CASSESGRTSGGANEQFF. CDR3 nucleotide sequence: TGCGCCAGCAGTGAGTCGGGGAGGACTAGCGGGGGAGCTAATGAGCAGTTCTTC.

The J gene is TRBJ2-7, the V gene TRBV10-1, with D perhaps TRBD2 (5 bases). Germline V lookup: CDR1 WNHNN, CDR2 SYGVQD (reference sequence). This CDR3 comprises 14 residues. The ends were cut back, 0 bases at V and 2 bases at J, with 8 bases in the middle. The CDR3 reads CASSESRRAYEQYF. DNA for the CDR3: TGCGCCAGCAGTGAGTCTCGGCGGGCCTACGAGCAGTACTTC.

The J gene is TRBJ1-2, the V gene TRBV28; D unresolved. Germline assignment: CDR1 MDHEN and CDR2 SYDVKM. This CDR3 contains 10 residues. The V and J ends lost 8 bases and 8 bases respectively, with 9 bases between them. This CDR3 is CASGPQGYTF. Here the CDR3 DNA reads TGTGCCAGCGGCCCACAGGGCTACACCTTC.

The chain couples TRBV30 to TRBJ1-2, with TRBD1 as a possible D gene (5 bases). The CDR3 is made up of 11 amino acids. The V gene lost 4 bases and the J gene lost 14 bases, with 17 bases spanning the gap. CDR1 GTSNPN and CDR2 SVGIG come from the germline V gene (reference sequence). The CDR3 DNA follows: TGTGCCTGGAACACCGGGGGTCCACCGACCTTC. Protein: CAWNTGGPPTF.

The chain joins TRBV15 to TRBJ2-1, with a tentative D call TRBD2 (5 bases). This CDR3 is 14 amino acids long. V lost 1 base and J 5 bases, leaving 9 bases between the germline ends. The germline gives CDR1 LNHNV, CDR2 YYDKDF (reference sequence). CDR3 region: CATSRGSRDNEQFF. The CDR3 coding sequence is TGTGCCACCAGCAGAGGATCGCGGGACAATGAGCAGTTCTTC.

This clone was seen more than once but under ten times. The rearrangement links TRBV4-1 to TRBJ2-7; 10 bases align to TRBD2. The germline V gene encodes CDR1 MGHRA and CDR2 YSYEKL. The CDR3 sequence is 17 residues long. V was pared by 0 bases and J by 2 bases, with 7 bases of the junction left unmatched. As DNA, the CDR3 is TGCGCCAGCAGCCAAGAAGCCCCTAGCGGGAGTACCTACGAGCAGTACTTC. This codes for CASSQEAPSGSTYEQYF.

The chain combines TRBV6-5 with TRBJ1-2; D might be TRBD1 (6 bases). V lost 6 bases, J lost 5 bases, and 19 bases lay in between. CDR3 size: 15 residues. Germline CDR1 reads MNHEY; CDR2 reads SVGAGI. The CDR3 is CASRSFRGARYGYTF. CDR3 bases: TGTGCCAGCAGGTCATTTCGGGGGGCGCGTTATGGCTACACCTTC.

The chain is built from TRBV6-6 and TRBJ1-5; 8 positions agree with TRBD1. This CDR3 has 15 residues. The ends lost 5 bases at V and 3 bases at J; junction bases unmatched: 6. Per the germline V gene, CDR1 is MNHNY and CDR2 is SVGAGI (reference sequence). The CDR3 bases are TGTGCCAGCAGTGGCCAGGGGGCGGACAATCAGCCCCAGCATTTT. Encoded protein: CASSGQGADNQPQHF.

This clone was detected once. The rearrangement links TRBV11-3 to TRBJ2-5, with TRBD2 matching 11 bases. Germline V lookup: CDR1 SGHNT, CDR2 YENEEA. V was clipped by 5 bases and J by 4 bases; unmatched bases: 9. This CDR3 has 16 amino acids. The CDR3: CASSLGTSGGGETQYF. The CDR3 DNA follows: TGTGCCAGCAGCCTGGGAACTAGCGGGGGTGGAGAGACCCAGTACTTC. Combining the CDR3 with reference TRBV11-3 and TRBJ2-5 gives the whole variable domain EAGVVQSPRYKIIEKKQPVAFWCNPISGHNTLYWYLQNLGQGPELLIRYENEEAVDDSQLPKDRFSAERLKGVDSTLKIQPAELGDSAVYLCASSLGTSGGGETQYFGPGTRLLVL.

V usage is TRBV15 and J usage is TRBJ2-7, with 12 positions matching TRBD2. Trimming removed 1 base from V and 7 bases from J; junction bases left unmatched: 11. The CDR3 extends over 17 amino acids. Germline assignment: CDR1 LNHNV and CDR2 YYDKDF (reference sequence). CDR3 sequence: CATSRGPRTSGVREQYF. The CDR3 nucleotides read TGTGCCACCAGCAGAGGACCTCGGACTAGCGGGGTGCGGGAGCAGTACTTC.

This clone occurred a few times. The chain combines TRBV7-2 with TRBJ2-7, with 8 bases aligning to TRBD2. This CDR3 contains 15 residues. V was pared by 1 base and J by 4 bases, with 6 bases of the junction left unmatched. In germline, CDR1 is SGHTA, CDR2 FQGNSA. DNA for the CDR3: TGTGCCAGCAGCTTAGAAGCGGGGGATCCATACGAGCAGTACTTC. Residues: CASSLEAGDPYEQYF.

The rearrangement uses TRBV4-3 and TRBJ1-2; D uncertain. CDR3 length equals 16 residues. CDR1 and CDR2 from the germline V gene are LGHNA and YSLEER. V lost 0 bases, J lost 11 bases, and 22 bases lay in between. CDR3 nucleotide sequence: TGCGCCAGCAGCCAAGATATGGCAGCTGACATTCTTGAGTACACCTTC. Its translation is CASSQDMAADILEYTF.

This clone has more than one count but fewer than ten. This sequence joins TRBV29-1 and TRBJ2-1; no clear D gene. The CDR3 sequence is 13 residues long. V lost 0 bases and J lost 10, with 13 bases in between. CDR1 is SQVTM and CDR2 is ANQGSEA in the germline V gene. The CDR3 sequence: CSVEDPLRREQFF. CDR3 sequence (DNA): TGCAGCGTTGAAGATCCGTTGAGAAGAGAGCAGTTCTTC.

The CDR3 spells CASSILGHRSNTGELFF. CDR3 nucleotides: TGTGCCAGTAGTATTTTGGGCCATCGTTCGAACACCGGGGAGCTGTTTTTT. V usage is TRBV19 and J usage is TRBJ2-2; D gene uncertain. The CDR3 spans 17 residues. V shed 3 bases and J shed 0 bases, with 14 bases lying between them. CDR1 is LNHDA, CDR2 SQIVND, per germline (reference sequence).

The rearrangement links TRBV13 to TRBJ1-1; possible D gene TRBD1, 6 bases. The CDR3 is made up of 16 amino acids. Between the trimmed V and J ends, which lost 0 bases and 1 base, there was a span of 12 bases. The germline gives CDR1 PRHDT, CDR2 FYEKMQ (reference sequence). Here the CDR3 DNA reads TGTGCCAGCAGCTTAGGGCCGGGGACAACGAACACTGAAGCTTTCTTT. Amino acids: CASSLGPGTTNTEAFF.

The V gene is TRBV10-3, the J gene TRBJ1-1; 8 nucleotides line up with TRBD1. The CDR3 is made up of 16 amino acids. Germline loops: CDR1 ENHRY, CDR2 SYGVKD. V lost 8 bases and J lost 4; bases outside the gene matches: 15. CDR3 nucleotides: TGTGCCATCTCCAAAGCGACAGGGGAGGAAGTCACTGAAGCTTTCTTT. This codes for CAISKATGEEVTEAFF.